The 9 T cell receptor delta chains below all came from one sample that was sequenced in a study of Vδ1+ human thymocytes. Extracted RNA was reverse transcribed into cDNA. Pooled V-gene forward primers with one constant-region reverse primer generated the CDR3 amplicons by multiplex PCR. TCRdb redid the clone calls on the multiplex PCR reads with CATT. Of 20,000 to 25,000 delta-chain clones in the sample, 8.1% are singletons; the top ten hold roughly 0.98%. The antigens these receptors bind are not known. Study-wide results and caveats: Thymic TRG and TRD repertoires appeared highly polyclonal, with Gaussian CDR3 length distributions.

Sequencing used Vdelta1+ gamma-delta thymocytes from the thymus. The subset is: FACS-sorted CD3+ TCRalphabeta- TCRVdelta1+ TCRVdelta2- thymocytes. The receptors here all came from a child less than two years old who had congenital heart surgery.

Concerning this clone itself: The limits of the CDR3 on the DNA are not certain, so only TCRdb's listed CDR3 is given. The V gene is uncalled and the J gene is TRDJ1; TRDD3, as called in the table, went unchecked against the DNA. 26 amino acids form the CDR3, both terminal residues included. CDR3 protein: CALGEPKSFLARFGGGIGGDTDKLIF.

V and J are TRDV1 and TRDJ1; 7 bases line up with TRDD3. TCRdb lists no J gene, so it was determined here by aligning the DNA to germline. CDR1 and CDR2 from the germline V gene are TSWWSYY and QGS. This CDR3 contains 22 residues. After removal of 2 bases from V and 0 bases from J, the junction contained 24 bases not matched to a gene. DNA for the CDR3: TGTGCTCTTGGGGAATGTCCGTCCCCCTATATTCCCGGGGGATCGTACACCGATAAACTCATCTTT. It translates to CALGECPSPYIPGGSYTDKLIF.

The J gene corresponds to TRDJ1; a V gene call is absent; TRDD3, the table's D call, lacks a check against the DNA. This CDR3 has 20 residues. The DNA of the CDR3 is TGTGCCTGTGGCACCCTGGGGGATGATGCCCCGTGGCCGTACACCGATAAACTCATCTTT. Translating it yields CACGTLGDDAPWPYTDKLIF.

This clone was seen a few times. The rearrangement joins TRDV1 to TRDJ1; D may be TRDD2 (7 bases). Trimming stripped 5 bases from V and 0 bases from J, with 25 bases between. The germline V gene has CDR1 TSWWSYY and CDR2 QGS. CDR3 length: 19 amino acids. CDR3 bases: TGTGCTCTTGGGACCCCGGCCTTCCTCGTTGGGGATGACACCGATAAACTCATCTTT. Amino acids: CALGTPAFLVGDDTDKLIF.

This clone was detected a few times. The chain carries TRDV1 and TRDJ1, with unresolved D. The CDR3 has 15 amino acids. Per the germline V gene, CDR1 is TSWWSYY and CDR2 is QGS. Trimming took off 2 bases at V and 1 base at J, with 11 bases between the two ends. In DNA, the CDR3 is TGTGCTCTTGGGGAAGCGTGGGCCTCCACCGATAAACTCATCTTT. This encodes CALGEAWASTDKLIF.

By share, this clone ranks as medium-sized. The chain couples TRDV1 to TRDJ1; maybe TRDD2 (5 bases). Germline V gives CDR1 TSWWSYY, CDR2 QGS. The CDR3 has 20 residues. V shed 1 base and J shed 2 bases, with 26 bases lying between them. The CDR3 region is CALGEPLRSLLRLQTDKLIF. As DNA, the CDR3 is TGTGCTCTTGGGGAACCGCTGCGGTCCCTCCTTCGTCTTCAAACCGATAAACTCATCTTT.

This clone has more than one count but fewer than ten. Sequence at one end of the junction differs from germline and may be a read error. The sample carries other DNA sequences with the same CDR3. The chain carries TRDV2 and TRDJ2; the match to TRDD3 covers 9 bases. Germline loops: CDR1 GEAIGNYY, CDR2 EKD. The length of the CDR3 is 19 residues. CDR3 sequence reads: CACDTQRLWGITLTAQLFF. In DNA form, the CDR3 reads TGCGCCTGTGACACGCAAAGACTATGGGGGATAACTTTGACAGCACAACTCTTCTTT.

This sequence joins TRDV1 and TRDJ1, with TRDD3 matching 11 bases. TCRdb gives no J gene; it was assigned here by matching the DNA to germline. The CDR3 spans 17 residues. Unmatched junction bases numbered 11, after V lost 5 bases and J lost 3 bases. The germline V gene has CDR1 TSWWSYY and CDR2 QGS. CDR3 nucleotides: TGTGCTCTTGGGCCCCTGAAAGCTGGGGGATACTCCGATAAACTCATCTTT. Its translation is CALGPLKAGGYSDKLIF.

This clone was observed a handful of times. The gene calls are TRDV1 and TRDJ1; TRDD3 matches at 8 bases. Germline CDR1 and CDR2: TSWWSYY and QGS. V was pared by 2 bases and J by 0 bases, with 14 bases of the junction left unmatched. This CDR3 spans 19 amino acids. The CDR3 is CALGEFGPGGKMYTDKLIF. The CDR3 DNA reads as TGTGCTCTTGGGGAATTTGGGCCTGGGGGAAAAATGTACACCGATAAACTCATCTTT.